A selection of T cell receptor beta chains follows, all from one sample in a study of cytomegalovirus exposure and HLA in healthy donors. Data came from immunoSEQ multiplex PCR; TCRdb stores just in-frame clones and leaves some out. The profile covers more than 95,000 clones, with 85% to 90% appearing a single time and approximately 2% taken by the ten largest. Sequencing used PBMCs. The receptors were sampled from a woman between 18 and 29 years old in good health and CMV-seronegative. Each CDR3 is given with its conserved first and last residue. A D gene is named only where the DNA matches it firmly. Clone size appears in some rows only: once, few, many, or a class for an expanded clone.

TGTGCCAGCTCACTTACAGGGAGGGACAATGAGCAGTTCTTC	CASSLTGRDNEQFF	-	-	TRBV18	TRBJ2-1
TGTGCCAGCAGCCTACAGGGGACCCCTAACGAGCAGTACTTC	CASSLQGTPNEQYF	-	TRBD1	TRBV9	TRBJ2-7
TGTGCCTGGACCACCGGGGGGGCTCACTATGGCTACACCTTC	CAWTTGGAHYGYTF	-	-	TRBV30	TRBJ1-2
TGTGCCAGCAGCTTGGGGACAGGGGGAAATCAGCCCCAGCATTTT	CASSLGTGGNQPQHF	-	TRBD1	TRBV5-5	TRBJ1-5
TGTGCCAGCAAAGACAGGGGGGTACCGAACACCGGGGAGCTGTTTTTT	CASKDRGVPNTGELFF	once	TRBD1	TRBV2	TRBJ2-2
TGTGCCAGCAGTGGGACAGGGGAGTGGTATGGCTACACCTTC	CASSGTGEWYGYTF	once	TRBD1	TRBV2	TRBJ1-2
TGTGCCACCAGCAGAGAAGACTACGGACAGCTCTACGCTGAAGCTTTCTTT	CATSREDYGQLYAEAFF	-	-	TRBV15	TRBJ1-1
TGTGCCAGCAGCGTGGCCTATCACAGGGGTTTGGCCGGAAACACCATATATTTT	CASSVAYHRGLAGNTIYF	once	TRBD1	TRBV9	TRBJ1-3
TGTGCCAGCAGCTTAGAAGTGGTCGGCTCCTACAATGAGCAGTTCTTC	CASSLEVVGSYNEQFF	once	-	TRBV5-4	TRBJ2-1
TGCGCCAGCAGCCTGGGTGGCAGGGGCGCTGGGGCCAACGTCCTGACTTTC	CASSLGGRGAGANVLTF	-	-	TRBV4-1	TRBJ2-6
TGTGCCAGCAGTCTGACTAGCGGTACATACAATGAGCAGTTCTTC	CASSLTSGTYNEQFF	-	TRBD2	TRBV27	TRBJ2-1
TGTGCCACCCGAGGGGGACAGTCGAACACCGGGGAGCTGTTTTTT	CATRGGQSNTGELFF	-	TRBD1	TRBV2	TRBJ2-2
TGCGCCAGCAGCCAAGATGACAGGGACTCTGGAAACACCATATATTTT	CASSQDDRDSGNTIYF	-	TRBD1	TRBV4-3	TRBJ1-3
TGTGCCAGCAGCGTATCCGGGACTAGCGGACCTGGGGATACGCAGTATTTT	CASSVSGTSGPGDTQYF	-	TRBD2	TRBV9	TRBJ2-3
TGTGCCAGCAGTGCCACGAACACCGGGGAGCTGTTTTTT	CASSATNTGELFF	-	-	TRBV6-1	TRBJ2-2
TGTGCCAGCAGCCAAGAGCAGGGGTCGGGCTACTACTACGAGCAGTACTTC	CASSQEQGSGYYYEQYF	-	-	TRBV4-2	TRBJ2-7
TGTGCCAGCAGCTTAAGAGTTGTTACCGGGGAGCTGTTTTTT	CASSLRVVTGELFF	-	-	TRBV13	TRBJ2-2
TGCGCCAGCAGCTCCCGCATGACAGGGGGTTGGTCCTACGAGCAGTACTTC	CASSSRMTGGWSYEQYF	-	TRBD1	TRBV5-1	TRBJ2-7
TGTGCCAGCAGTTATCCGGACGAGCAGTACTTC	CASSYPDEQYF	-	-	TRBV6-5	TRBJ2-7
TGCGCCAGCAGTTATCCCGCCGGGACAGGAAACACCGGGGAGCTGTTTTTT	CASSYPAGTGNTGELFF	-	TRBD1	TRBV5-1	TRBJ2-2
TGTGCCAGCAGTTACGCGGGACGGTCCTACGAGCAGTACTTC	CASSYAGRSYEQYF	once	-	TRBV6-5	TRBJ2-7
TGTGCCAGTAGCAGGGGAAGGAACACCGGGGAGCTGTTTTTT	CASSRGRNTGELFF	-	-	TRBV19	TRBJ2-2
TGCGCCGGCAGCTTTGACAGAAACAATGAGCAGTTCTTC	CAGSFDRNNEQFF	-	-	TRBV5-1	TRBJ2-1
TGTGCCAGCAGCCACGGAGGGACGGGAAGCTCCTACGAGCAGTACTTC	CASSHGGTGSSYEQYF	-	-	TRBV14	TRBJ2-7
TGTGCCAGTAGTACCGTCTATGAGCAGTTCTTC	CASSTVYEQFF	-	-	TRBV19	TRBJ2-1
TGCGCCAGCAGCTTGACTAGCGGAACTACGGGCAATGAGCAGTTCTTC	CASSLTSGTTGNEQFF	-	TRBD2	TRBV5-1	TRBJ2-1
TGTGCCAGCAGTGAAAGCACCTACAATGAGCAGTTCTTC	CASSESTYNEQFF	-	-	TRBV6-1	TRBJ2-1
TGTGCCAGTAGTATAGCCTCAGGGCGGTGGGCTTTCTTT	CASSIASGRWAFF	-	-	TRBV19	TRBJ1-1
TGTGCCAGCAGTTTGGGAGGGAACTATGGCTACACCTTC	CASSLGGNYGYTF	-	-	TRBV28	TRBJ1-2
TGTGCCATCAGTGAGCGGGGGGCAGCAGGTTCACCCCTCCACTTT	CAISERGAAGSPLHF	-	-	TRBV10-3	TRBJ1-6
TGTGCCAGCAGCTTAGCGGGGGGCTACGAGCAGTACTTC	CASSLAGGYEQYF	once	-	TRBV7-9	TRBJ2-7
TGTGCCAGCAGCCCGGAGGGGGCGGGTGGGCCCAACCAAGAGACCCAGTACTTC	CASSPEGAGGPNQETQYF	-	-	TRBV4-2	TRBJ2-5
TGTGCCAGCAGTTTGGTGAGCGGGAGCAGGGATACGCAGTATTTT	CASSLVSGSRDTQYF	-	TRBD2	TRBV28	TRBJ2-3
TGTGCCAGCAGTTACTCGTCGGGGGGTGGCTACACCTTC	CASSYSSGGGYTF	-	-	TRBV6-5	TRBJ1-2
TGCGCCAGCAGCGAGGGACTAGAACCAGATACGCAGTATTTT	CASSEGLEPDTQYF	-	TRBD2	TRBV5-1	TRBJ2-3
TGTGCCAGCTCACGGCCGGGACTAGCGACCTACAATGAGCAGTTCTTC	CASSRPGLATYNEQFF	-	TRBD2	TRBV18	TRBJ2-1
TGTGCCAGCAGCGCAGGACAGGGGGCGCACGAGCAGTACTTC	CASSAGQGAHEQYF	-	TRBD1	TRBV9	TRBJ2-7
TGTGCCAGCACCCTCACCAAACTCCCCCAAGAGACCCAGTACTTC	CASTLTKLPQETQYF	-	-	TRBV7-6	TRBJ2-5
TGCGCCAGCAGTCAAAGCCCGGGACTAGAAACAAACGAGCAGTACTTC	CASSQSPGLETNEQYF	once	TRBD2	TRBV23-1	TRBJ2-7
TGTGCCAGTAGTATAGGGGGGCTAAACTATGGCTACACCTTC	CASSIGGLNYGYTF	-	-	TRBV19	TRBJ1-2
TGTGCCAGCAGCCCCCCGGACAGGGGGACAGAGACCCAGTACTTC	CASSPPDRGTETQYF	-	TRBD1	TRBV13	TRBJ2-5
TGTGCCAGCAGCTTAGGTAAATTAGCGGGAGAGACAGAAGAGCAGTACTTC	CASSLGKLAGETEEQYF	-	TRBD2	TRBV11-2	TRBJ2-7
TGTGCCAGCAGTTTTGGGGCAGGGGATGGCTACACCTTC	CASSFGAGDGYTF	-	-	TRBV27	TRBJ1-2
TGTGCCAGCAGCCCAACAGATACGCAGTATTTT	CASSPTDTQYF	-	-	TRBV7-9	TRBJ2-3
TGTGCCAGCAGTTTGGGAACAGGGGGCGATGAGCAGTTCTTC	CASSLGTGGDEQFF	-	TRBD1	TRBV28	TRBJ2-1
TGTGCCAGCAGCTCGACTAGCGGGAGCTACGAGCAGTACTTC	CASSSTSGSYEQYF	once	TRBD2	TRBV5-4	TRBJ2-7
TGTGCCAGCAGCGGTAACAATGAGCAGTTCTTC	CASSGNNEQFF	-	-	TRBV9	TRBJ2-1
TGTGCCAGCACCAGGGAATATAATTCACCCCTCCACTTT	CASTREYNSPLHF	-	-	TRBV6-5	TRBJ1-6
TGTGCCAGCAGCTCCCGTCCGCAGGGGCGGAACACTGAAGCTTTCTTT	CASSSRPQGRNTEAFF	once	-	TRBV11-3	TRBJ1-1
TGCAGCGTCGAGGGGGTGAACACAGATACGCAGTATTTT	CSVEGVNTDTQYF	-	-	TRBV29-1	TRBJ2-3
TGCGCCAGCAGTGCAAGCGGGGGGACCACAGATACGCAGTATTTT	CASSASGGTTDTQYF	-	TRBD2	TRBV5-1	TRBJ2-3
TGTGCCAGCAGCTCCAAAGCCACAGGGGTAGATACGCAGTATTTT	CASSSKATGVDTQYF	-	TRBD1	TRBV7-3	TRBJ2-3
TGCGCCAGCAGCTTGGGATGGGAAGCGGGGTACGAGCAGTACTTC	CASSLGWEAGYEQYF	few	TRBD2	TRBV5-1	TRBJ2-7
TGCGCCAGCAGCTTTTCAGCGGGAGTCCCCGGGGAGCTGTTTTTT	CASSFSAGVPGELFF	-	TRBD2	TRBV5-1	TRBJ2-2